This TCR beta chain comes out of a study of metastatic and nonmetastatic thyroid tumors. The study's findings and limits: Compared with benign nodules, malignant thyroid tumors were reported to have significantly higher TCR beta diversity in both blood and tumor.

This clone was seen more than once but under ten times. The target antigen is unknown. TCRdb re-analyzed the PCR reads using MiXCR. Here the sample spans 15,000 to 20,000 clones, roughly 26% being singletons. This CDR3 is 15 amino acids long. The germline gives CDR1 SGHRS, CDR2 YFSETQ. Trimming pared 7 bases from V and 4 bases from J, leaving 17 bases between. No treatment had been given to any patient before thyroid surgery. The sample consisted of adjacent normal tissue. The chain employs TRBV5-1 and TRBJ2-2; TRBD2 might be the D (6 bases). This receptor was taken from a female donor with papillary thyroid cancer or a benign thyroid nodule (not recorded which). Some clones in this sample may be carry-over from other donors' samples. The CDR3 nucleotides read TGCGCCAGCGCAGGAGGGGAATGGGGCACCGGGGAGCTGTTTTTT. Translating it yields CASAGGEWGTGELFF.